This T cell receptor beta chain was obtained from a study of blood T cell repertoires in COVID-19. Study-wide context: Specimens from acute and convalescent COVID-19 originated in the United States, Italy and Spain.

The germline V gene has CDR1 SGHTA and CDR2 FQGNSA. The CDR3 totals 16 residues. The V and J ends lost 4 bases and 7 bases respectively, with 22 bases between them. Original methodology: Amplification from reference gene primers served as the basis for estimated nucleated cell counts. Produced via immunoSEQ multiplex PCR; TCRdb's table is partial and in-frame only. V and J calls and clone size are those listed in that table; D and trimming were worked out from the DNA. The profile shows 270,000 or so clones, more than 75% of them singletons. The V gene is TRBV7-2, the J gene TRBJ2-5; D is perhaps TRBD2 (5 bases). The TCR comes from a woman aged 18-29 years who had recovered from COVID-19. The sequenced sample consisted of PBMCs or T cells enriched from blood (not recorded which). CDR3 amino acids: CASSWATSALFMTQYF. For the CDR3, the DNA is TGTGCCAGCAGCTGGGCAACTAGTGCTCTTTTTATGACCCAGTACTTC.